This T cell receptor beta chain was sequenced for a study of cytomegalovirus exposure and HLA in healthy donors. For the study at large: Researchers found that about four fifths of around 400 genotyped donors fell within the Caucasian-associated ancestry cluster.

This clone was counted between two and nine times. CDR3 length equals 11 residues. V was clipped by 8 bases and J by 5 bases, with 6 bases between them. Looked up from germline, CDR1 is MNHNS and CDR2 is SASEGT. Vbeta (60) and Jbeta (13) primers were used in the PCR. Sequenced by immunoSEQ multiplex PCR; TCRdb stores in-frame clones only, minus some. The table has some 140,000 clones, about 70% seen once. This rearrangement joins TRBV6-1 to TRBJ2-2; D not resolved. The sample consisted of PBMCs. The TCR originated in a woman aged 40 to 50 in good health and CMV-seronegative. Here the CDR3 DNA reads TGTGCCAGCGGTAGTACCGGGGAGCTGTTTTTT. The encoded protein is CASGSTGELFF.